Below, one T cell receptor beta chain is given with its context. What it binds is not known. The data were taken from a study of T cells in localized non-small cell lung cancer. Per germline, CDR1 WNHNN and CDR2 SYGVQD (reference sequence). The V gene lost 0 bases and the J gene lost 2 bases, with 12 bases spanning the gap. The CDR3 spans 16 residues. The study's findings and limits: Adjacent lung had a median 57 of the 100 largest tumor clones. A raised T cell density in blood coincided with lengthier overall survival. Among the tissues sampled, uninvolved adjacent lung had the highest T cell clonality, above tumor. Heterogeneity remains possible, as sequencing covered one tumor region only.

The assay was immunoSEQ multiplex PCR, and TCRdb's table has in-frame clones only and misses some. Of some 35,000 clones listed, around 90% are singletons. The chain links TRBV10-1 to TRBJ2-3, with D perhaps matching TRBD2 (5 bases). The clonotype originates from a female donor at least 60 years old with stage I lung adenocarcinoma. The sequences come from peripheral blood, collected before any cancer treatment. The CDR3 region is CASSESYGIFTDTQYF. For the CDR3, the DNA is TGCGCCAGCAGTGAGTCGTACGGGATCTTCACAGATACGCAGTATTTT.